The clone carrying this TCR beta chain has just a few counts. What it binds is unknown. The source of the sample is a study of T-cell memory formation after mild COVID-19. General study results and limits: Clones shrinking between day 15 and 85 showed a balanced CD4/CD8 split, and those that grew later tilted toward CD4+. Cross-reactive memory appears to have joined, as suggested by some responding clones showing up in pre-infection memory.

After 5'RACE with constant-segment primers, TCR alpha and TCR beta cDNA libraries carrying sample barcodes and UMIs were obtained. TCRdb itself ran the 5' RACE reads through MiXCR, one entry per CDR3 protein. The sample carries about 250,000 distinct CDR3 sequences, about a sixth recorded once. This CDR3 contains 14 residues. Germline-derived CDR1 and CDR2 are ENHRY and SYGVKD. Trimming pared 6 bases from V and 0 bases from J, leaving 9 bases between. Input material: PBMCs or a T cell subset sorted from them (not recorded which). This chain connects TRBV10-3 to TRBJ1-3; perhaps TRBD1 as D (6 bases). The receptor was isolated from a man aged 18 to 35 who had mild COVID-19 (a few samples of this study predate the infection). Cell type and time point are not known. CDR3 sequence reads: CAIRGQNSGNTIYF. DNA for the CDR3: TGTGCCATCAGAGGACAGAACTCTGGAAACACCATATATTTT.